This TCR beta chain was identified in a study of CD8 T cells in ankylosing spondylitis. Study-wide results and limits: With a CD8+ phenotype, disease-linked clones were relatively rare in peripheral blood. Disease-linked clones were reportedly significantly enriched in matched ankylosing spondylitis synovial fluid. Earlier authors reported some of these motif variants in reactive arthritis synovial fluid and blood. Seemingly distinctive of ankylosing spondylitis blood was a TCR beta motif formed by eight highly homologous variants.

This clonotype was counted a few times. No antigen is known for it. In germline, CDR1 is SGHAT, CDR2 FQNNGV. The germline V and J ends were trimmed by 2 bases and 15 bases, with 14 bases remaining between them. The CDR3 is 12 residues long. TCRdb itself ran the 5' RACE reads through MiXCR, one entry per CDR3 protein. Of around 340,000 distinct CDR3 sequences listed, roughly 14% are singletons. The clonotype originates from a male donor with ankylosing spondylitis or in good health (not recorded which). The chain uses TRBV11-2 and TRBJ2-1; a possible D gene is TRBD2 (6 bases). The sample was blood, either unsorted or a sorted T cell fraction (not recorded which). The CDR3 reads CASSLKGLGGFF. The CDR3 DNA follows: TGTGCCAGCAGCTTAAAGGGACTCGGTGGGTTCTTC.